This T cell receptor (beta chain) emerged from a study of post-analysis software for immune sequencing data. Study background: Recorded disease courses covered relapsing-remitting, secondary progressive and progressive-relapsing multiple sclerosis. Some patients had no subtype annotation.

General study results and limits: Patients carried several TRBV segments more frequently than controls did, and TRBV5-6, TRBV5-1 and TRBV20-1 were among them. Multiple sclerosis patients showed significantly lower normalized Chao1 diversity than controls did.

As for this clonotype: Its antigen is still unknown.

The CDR3 runs to 15 residues. V was cut by 0 bases and J by 4 bases, with 12 bases left in between. Germline V CDR1 and CDR2: SQVTM, ANQGSEA. cDNA libraries for TCR beta contained unique molecular identifiers. TCRdb re-called the PCR reads with MiXCR, one entry per CDR3 protein. The sample lists 400,000 to 500,000 distinct CDR3 sequences, less than 40% occurring once. The sequenced sample consisted of blood. V is TRBV29-1 and J is TRBJ2-2, with a weak D call TRBD2 (5 bases). The sequence derives from a girl aged 2-10 years with multiple sclerosis. The CDR3 DNA reads as TGCAGCGTTGAAGAGTGGGGTGAGGGCACCGGGGAGCTGTTTTTT. Translation: CSVEEWGEGTGELFF.